Below, 24 T cell receptor beta chains from the same sample are listed, as sequenced in a study of Graves' ophthalmopathy and Graves' hyperthyroidism. RNA transcripts served as template for amplifying TCR beta CDR3 sequences. A first-round RT-PCR used HTBI primers, followed by a second-round multiplex PCR. TCRdb recomputed calls from the multiplex PCR reads with MiXCR, one row per CDR3 protein. The sample lists about 640,000 distinct CDR3 sequences; about two fifths were seen once. Material: peripheral blood. The source is an adult man with Graves' ophthalmopathy.

This clonotype was seen a few times. This rearrangement joins TRBV10-3 to TRBJ1-6; D is ambiguous. Germline V gene lookup returns CDR1 ENHRY and CDR2 SYGVKD. The CDR3 length is 16 residues. The ends were cut back, 10 bases at V and 0 bases at J, with 16 bases in the middle. CDR3 coding DNA: TGTGCCAGCAGCGCTACACCGAGCTCCTATAATTCACCCCTCCACTTT. Protein product: CASSATPSSYNSPLHF.

This clonotype was counted ten times or more. The chain employs TRBV24-1 and TRBJ2-2, with TRBD1 identical over 9 bases. The CDR3 runs to 17 residues. CDR1 and CDR2 from the germline V gene are KGHDR and SFDVKD. V dropped 4 bases and J dropped 8; count of bases not matched to a gene: 13. DNA for the CDR3: TGTGCCACCAGTGACAATACCGGGACAGGGCGCTTAGGGGAGCTGTTTTTT. Amino acids: CATSDNTGTGRLGELFF.

This clonotype was seen a single time. The chain employs TRBV12-3 or TRBV12-4 and TRBJ2-5; TRBD2 might be the D (5 bases). The CDR3 loop spans 13 amino acids. V was pared by 10 bases and J by 1 base, with 13 bases between. CDR3 DNA: TGTGCCATCCGTCCGGGAATCCAAGAGACCCAGTACTTC. This codes for CAIRPGIQETQYF.

This clonotype was counted between two and nine times. This chain uses TRBV7-9 with TRBJ2-3, with D possibly matching TRBD2 (6 bases). This CDR3 contains 13 residues. Between the trimmed V and J ends, which lost 1 base and 5 bases, there was a span of 7 bases. The V gene's germline CDR1 is SEHNR and CDR2 FQNEAQ (reference sequence). The CDR3 loop is CASSLVGGDTQYF. CDR3 in DNA: TGTGCCAGCAGCTTAGTGGGAGGAGATACGCAGTATTTT.

This clonotype has ten or more counts. The V and J genes are TRBV9 and TRBJ2-5; 7 bases line up with TRBD1. CDR3 size: 15 residues. Germline values: CDR1 SGDLS, CDR2 YYNGEE. J gave up 2 bases and V 0 bases, and 4 bases lay outside the gene matches. CDR3 nucleotides: TGTGCCAGCAGCGTAGGGGCGGACAGGCAAGAGACCCAGTACTTC. Protein product: CASSVGADRQETQYF.

The chain recombines TRBV4-1 with TRBJ2-7; D not resolved. Trimming shortened V by 2 bases and J by 4 bases, and 6 bases separated the two germline ends. Germline V gene data show CDR1 as MGHRA and CDR2 as YSYEKL. CDR3 size: 12 residues. As DNA, the CDR3 is TGCGCCAGCAGCCAAAACGGGTACGAGCAGTACTTC. This codes for CASSQNGYEQYF.

CDR3 in amino acids: CASSDPQDRERTEAFF. The CDR3 DNA is TGTGCCAGCAGTGACCCACAGGACAGGGAGCGCACTGAAGCTTTCTTT. This sequence joins TRBV25-1 and TRBJ1-1, with 8 bases identical to TRBD1. Per the germline V gene, CDR1 is MGHDK and CDR2 is SYGVNS. Losses at the gene ends were 3 bases for V and 4 bases for J; bases not matched to a gene: 10. CDR3 length: 16 amino acids.

Of note for this clonotype: A much more abundant neighbour one base away suggests this may be a read error. The chain uses TRBV4-1 and TRBJ1-1, with D unclear. This CDR3 is built from 15 residues. Germline V lookup: CDR1 MGHRA, CDR2 YSYEKL. The CDR3, as DNA: TGTGCCAGCAAATGGGAAGCTGGAATGAACACTGAAGCTTTCTTT. Protein: CASKWEAGMNTEAFF.

Comments on this clonotype: At one end, the junction sequence differs from germline, possibly due to a read error. This sequence joins TRBV7-9 and TRBJ1-1; D is ambiguous. Per germline, CDR1 SEHNR and CDR2 FQNEAQ (reference sequence). CDR3 length: 13 amino acids. CDR3 sequence (DNA): TGTTCCAGCAGCTATTCGGGGAACACTGAAGCTTTCTTT. Translating it yields CSSSYSGNTEAFF.

Ten or more counts support this clonotype. V is TRBV15 and J is TRBJ2-7, with 12 positions matching TRBD2. Germline V CDR1 and CDR2: LNHNV, YYDKDF (reference sequence). The V gene end was trimmed by 4 bases and the J gene end by 6 bases; junction bases not matched to a gene: 4. This CDR3 region has 14 residues. The CDR3 here is CATSKLAGGVEQYF. The CDR3 coding sequence is TGTGCCACCAGCAAACTAGCGGGAGGAGTCGAGCAGTACTTC.

This clonotype was observed at least ten times. The chain has TRBV5-1 and TRBJ2-7; D ambiguous. The germline V and J ends were trimmed by 0 bases and 2 bases, with 9 bases remaining between them. Germline loops: CDR1 SGHRS, CDR2 YFSETQ. The CDR3 extends over 14 amino acids. CDR3 nucleotide sequence: TGCGCCAGCAGCTTGGGCAGCATTGCCTACGAGCAGTACTTC. Protein sequence: CASSLGSIAYEQYF.

The sample holds many counts of this clonotype. The chain couples TRBV7-6 to TRBJ1-3, with TRBD1 matching over 10 bases. After removal of 5 bases from V and 6 bases from J, the junction contained 7 bases not matched to a gene. Per the germline V gene, CDR1 is SGHVS and CDR2 is FNYEAQ. The CDR3 runs to 15 residues. CDR3 bases: TGTGCCAGCAGCCCTGGGACAGGGGCCGCAAACACCATATATTTT. Translation gives CASSPGTGAANTIYF.

Many counts were recorded for this clonotype. The V gene is TRBV29-1, the J gene TRBJ2-7, with 8 bases fitting TRBD2. Per the germline V gene, CDR1 is SQVTM and CDR2 is ANQGSEA. Trimming at V came to 2 bases and at J to 4 bases, leaving 13 bases not matched to a gene. The CDR3 has 16 amino acids. For the CDR3, the DNA is TGCAGCGTTGAACGGGGGGGCGACGGGGGCTGGTACGAGCAGTACTTC. The encoded protein is CSVERGGDGGWYEQYF.

As to this clonotype: A much larger clonotype is one base distant, so this may be a read error. This chain uses TRBV11-2 with TRBJ1-5, with unresolved D. The CDR3 runs to 13 residues. Per germline, CDR1 SGHAT and CDR2 FQNNGV. The CDR3 protein is CASGLMQDQPQHF. In nucleotides, the CDR3 is TGCGCCAGCGGCCTCATGCAAGATCAGCCCCAGCATTTT.

The V and J genes are TRBV5-5 and TRBJ2-5, with a possible D match to TRBD2 (5 bases). Germline V gives CDR1 SGHKS, CDR2 YYEKEE (reference sequence). This CDR3 spans 13 amino acids. Deletions cut 1 base from V and 9 bases from J, with 13 bases between. The CDR3 DNA is TGTGCCAGCAGCTTGCGGGGTCATCAGCCCCAGTACTTC. It encodes CASSLRGHQPQYF.

A few counts support this clonotype. The V and J genes are TRBV9 and TRBJ1-6; 8 bases are a match to TRBD1. In germline, CDR1 is SGDLS, CDR2 YYNGEE. The CDR3 is made up of 15 amino acids. V lost 7 bases and J lost 5; bases outside the gene matches: 8. CDR3 coding DNA: TGTGCCAGCTCATCGCCGACAGGGGATAATTCACCCCTCCACTTT. Translating gives CASSSPTGDNSPLHF.

This clonotype was seen more than once but under ten times. This chain links TRBV7-3 with TRBJ2-7; 10 nucleotides line up with TRBD1. V gave up 2 bases and J gave up 7 bases; unmatched junction bases: 8. Germline CDR1 SGHTA, CDR2 FQGTGA. The CDR3 consists of 15 residues. In DNA, the CDR3 is TGTGCCAGCAGCTTAGGGACAGGGGCGTACAATGAGCAGTACTTC. Translation: CASSLGTGAYNEQYF.

The sample holds a few counts of this clonotype. The rearrangement joins TRBV12-3 or TRBV12-4 to TRBJ2-7; the D is unclear. Trimming took 3 bases from V and 1 from J, leaving 10 bases between them. This CDR3 has 14 residues. CDR3 protein: CASSFHAISYEQYF. CDR3 nucleotide sequence: TGTGCCAGCAGTTTTCACGCGATATCCTACGAGCAGTACTTC.

In this sample, this clonotype turned up many times. The chain has TRBV9 and TRBJ2-2; unclear D gene. The CDR3 length is 15 residues. V was trimmed by 0 bases and J by 1 base, leaving 7 bases between them. Germline CDR1 reads SGDLS; CDR2 reads YYNGEE. CDR3 nucleotide sequence: TGTGCCAGCAGCGTAGACCCCCAGAACACCGGGGAGCTGTTTTTT. Amino acid sequence: CASSVDPQNTGELFF.

Concerning this clonotype itself: A much larger clone lies a single base off, so this may be a read error. The chain joins TRBV6-1 to TRBJ1-1; D may be TRBD1 (5 bases). CDR1 is MNHNS, CDR2 SASEGT, per germline. The CDR3 consists of 14 residues. Trimming shortened V by 7 bases and J by 1 base, and 13 bases separated the two germline ends. The CDR3 protein is CASTPRGQNTEAFF. CDR3 nucleotides: TGTGCCAGCACCCCGAGGGGTCAGAACACTGAAGCTTTCTTT.

The sample holds many counts of this clonotype. The DNA for the CDR3 is TGTGCCAGCAGCTTAGCGGGGACAGAGGGGGGGCTAGCTGGCTACACCTTC. Translated: CASSLAGTEGGLAGYTF. The genes are TRBV7-2 and TRBJ1-2; 7 nucleotides line up with TRBD1. The CDR3 runs 17 residues. V was clipped by 0 bases and J by 7 bases; unmatched bases: 14. Germline V CDR1 and CDR2: SGHTA, FQGNSA.

The chain couples TRBV12-3 or TRBV12-4 to TRBJ1-3; tentative D call: TRBD1 (5 bases). This CDR3 region has 15 residues. Trimming pared 6 bases from V and 2 bases from J, leaving 14 bases between. The CDR3 DNA reads as TGTGCCAGCAGCCGCGTTGGAGGGGCTGGAAACACCATATATTTT. This gives the protein CASSRVGGAGNTIYF.

This chain links TRBV2 with TRBJ1-6; no clear D gene. V lost 5 bases and J lost 6, with 11 bases in between. This CDR3 has 14 residues. Germline lookup yields CDR1 SNHLY and CDR2 FYNNEI. The CDR3 bases are TGTGCCAGCAGTCAGGTCGGCGGTAATTCACCCCTCCACTTT. This encodes CASSQVGGNSPLHF.

The chain joins TRBV12-3 or TRBV12-4 to TRBJ1-1; weak D call: TRBD1 (6 bases). The CDR3 sequence is 16 residues long. Trimming took 6 bases from V and 5 from J, leaving 22 bases between them. The CDR3 reads CASSINGGPVSTEAFF. Written as DNA, the CDR3 is TGTGCCAGCAGCATAAACGGGGGGCCGGTGAGTACTGAAGCTTTCTTT.